This record concerns one T cell receptor beta chain sequence. Its target is unknown. This sample was taken from a study of regulatory T cells in long-lasting Graves disease. Study-level points and caveats: Not thyroid tissue but only peripheral blood was studied.

Indicated time point: newly diagnosed GD, antithyroid drugs for less than 3 months. PBMC-extracted RNA yielded the TCR library. Graves' disease was diagnosed by American Thyroid Association guidelines. A peripheral blood sample, nine milliliters in volume, was drawn into EDTA tubes. Construction of TCR beta libraries relied on iRepertoire HTBI primers and on Arm-PCR targeting CDR3 regions. In TCRdb, the multiplex PCR reads were re-called with MiXCR into one record per CDR3 protein. This table holds 350,000 to 550,000 distinct CDR3 sequences, around 15% found once. The sample also formed part of further work on T cells in Graves' hyperthyroidism and ophthalmopathy.

The sequences come from peripheral blood mononuclear cells (PBMCs), collected at new diagnosis, from a patient treated with antithyroid drugs. The clonotype comes from a woman aged 50 to 60 with Graves disease.

Here the CDR3 reads CASSALADITDTQYF. The CDR3 nucleotides are TGTGCCAGCAGCGCACTAGCGGATATCACAGATACGCAGTATTTT. This chain joins TRBV13 and TRBJ2-3, with 8 bases fitting TRBD2. The germline CDR1 and CDR2 sequences are PRHDT and FYEKMQ (reference sequence). The CDR3 is 15 residues long. Trimming at V came to 5 bases and at J to 2 bases, leaving 6 bases not matched to a gene. Variable domain in full (rest from reference TRBV13 and TRBJ2-3): AAGVIQSPRHLIKEKRETATLKCYPIPRHDTVYWYQQGPGQDPQFLISFYEKMQSDKGSIPDRFSAQQFSDYHSELNMSSLELGDSALYFCASSALADITDTQYFGPGTRLTVL.